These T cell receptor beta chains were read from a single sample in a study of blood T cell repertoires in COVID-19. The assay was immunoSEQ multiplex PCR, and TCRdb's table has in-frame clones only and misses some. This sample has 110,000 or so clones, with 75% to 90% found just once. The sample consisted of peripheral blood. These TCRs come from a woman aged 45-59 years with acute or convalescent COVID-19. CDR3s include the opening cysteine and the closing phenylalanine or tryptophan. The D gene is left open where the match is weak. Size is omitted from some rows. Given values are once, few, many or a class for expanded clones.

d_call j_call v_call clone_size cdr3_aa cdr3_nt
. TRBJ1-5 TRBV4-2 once CASSQDISVLQPQHF TGTGCCAGCAGCCAAGATATTTCGGTTTTACAGCCCCAGCATTTT
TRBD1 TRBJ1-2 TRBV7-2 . CASSLRDSLSGIYGYTF TGTGCCAGCAGCCTCCGGGACAGCCTTTCGGGTATTTATGGCTACACCTTC
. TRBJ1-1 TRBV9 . CASSGHLPGAFF TGTGCCAGCAGCGGACACCTCCCCGGAGCTTTCTTT
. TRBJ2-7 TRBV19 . CATSPLGAGEQYF TGTGCCACCTCCCCCTTGGGGGCGGGCGAGCAGTACTTC
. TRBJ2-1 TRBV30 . CAWRSIDNLGDEQFF TGTGCCTGGCGGTCTATTGACAACTTGGGCGATGAGCAGTTCTTC
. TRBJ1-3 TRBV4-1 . CASSQSRWPGNTIYF TGCGCCAGCAGCCAATCCCGATGGCCTGGAAACACCATATATTTT
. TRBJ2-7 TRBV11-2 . CASSLGRGHYEQYF TGTGCCAGCAGCTTAGGGCGGGGGCACTACGAGCAGTACTTC
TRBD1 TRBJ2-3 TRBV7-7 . CASSSLQGPTDTQYF TGTGCTAGCAGCTCACTACAGGGGCCCACAGATACGCAGTATTTT
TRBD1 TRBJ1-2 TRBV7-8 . CASSPPGQLDYGYTF TGTGCCAGCAGCCCCCCGGGACAGCTCGACTATGGCTACACCTTC
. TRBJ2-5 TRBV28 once CASTDRRRLYQETQYF TGTGCCAGCACCGATAGGAGGAGGCTGTACCAAGAGACCCAGTACTTC
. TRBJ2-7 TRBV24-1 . CATRVQKVPRDRVSRCHEQYF TGTGCCACCAGGGTCCAGAAAGTTCCGCGGGACAGAGTTTCCCGATGCCACGAGCAGTACTTC
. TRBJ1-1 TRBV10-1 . CASSEFTGNTEAFF TGCGCCAGCAGTGAGTTTACAGGGAATACTGAAGCTTTCTTT
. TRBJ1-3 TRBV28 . CASSLQGGTSGNTIYF TGTGCCAGCAGTTTGCAGGGAGGAACTTCTGGAAACACCATATATTTT
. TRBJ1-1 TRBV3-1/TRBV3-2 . CASSQFGGGTEAFF TGTGCCAGCAGCCAATTCGGGGGGGGAACTGAAGCTTTCTTT
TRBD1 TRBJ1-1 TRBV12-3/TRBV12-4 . CASILDRGTEAFF TGTGCCAGCATTTTAGACAGGGGGACTGAAGCTTTCTTT
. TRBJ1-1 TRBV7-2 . CASSLWEGAFF TGTGCCAGCAGCTTATGGGAGGGGGCTTTCTTT
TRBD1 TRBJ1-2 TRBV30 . CAWNPDPRTGVNGYTF TGTGCCTGGAACCCCGACCCCCGGACAGGGGTGAATGGCTACACCTTC
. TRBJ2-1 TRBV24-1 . CATSDLGASRNEQFF TGTGCCACCAGTGACCTTGGCGCTAGCCGCAATGAGCAGTTCTTC
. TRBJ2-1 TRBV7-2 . CASSPLWSGNEQFF TGTGCCAGCAGCCCTCTATGGTCGGGAAATGAGCAGTTCTTC
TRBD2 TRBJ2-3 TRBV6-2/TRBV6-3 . CASSHGGEGTDTQYF TGTGCCAGCAGCCACGGGGGGGAAGGGACAGATACGCAGTATTTT
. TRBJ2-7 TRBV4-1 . CASSQAGEDYEQYF TGCGCCAGCAGCCAAGCAGGGGAAGATTACGAGCAGTACTTC
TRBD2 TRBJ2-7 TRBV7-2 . CASSLLAGSSYEQYF TGTGCCAGCAGCTTACTAGCGGGCAGCTCCTACGAGCAGTACTTC
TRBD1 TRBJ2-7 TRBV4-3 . CASSPGTGGSYEQYF TGCGCCAGCAGCCCTGGGACAGGGGGCAGCTACGAGCAGTACTTC
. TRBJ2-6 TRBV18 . CASSFMAQGINVLTF TGTGCCAGCTCATTTATGGCCCAGGGGATCAACGTCCTGACTTTC
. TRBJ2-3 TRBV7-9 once CASSLLGGTDTQYF TGTGCCAGCAGCTTGTTGGGCGGGACAGATACGCAGTATTTT
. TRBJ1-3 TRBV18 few CASSAPRAIFSGNTIYF TGTGCCAGCTCGGCCCCCAGGGCTATCTTCTCTGGAAACACCATATATTTT
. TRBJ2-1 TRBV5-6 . CASSPRKASSYNEQFF TGTGCCAGCAGCCCGAGAAAAGCGAGCTCCTACAATGAGCAGTTCTTC
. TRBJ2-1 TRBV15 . CATSRDQGGVSEQFF TGTGCCACCAGCAGAGATCAGGGGGGAGTGAGTGAGCAGTTCTTC
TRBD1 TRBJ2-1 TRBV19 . CASSTQGAYNEQFF TGTGCCAGTAGTACCCAGGGGGCGTACAATGAGCAGTTCTTC
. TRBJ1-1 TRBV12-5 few CASGSDSYTEAFF TGTGCTAGTGGTTCGGACAGCTACACTGAAGCTTTCTTT
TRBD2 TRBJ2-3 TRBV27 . CASKRGSTDTQYF TGTGCCAGCAAGCGGGGGAGCACAGATACGCAGTATTTT
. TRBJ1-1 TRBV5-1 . CASSPGWVYTEAFF TGCGCCAGCAGCCCAGGCTGGGTTTACACTGAAGCTTTCTTT
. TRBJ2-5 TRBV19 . CASSLWGEETQYF TGTGCCAGTAGCCTTTGGGGCGAAGAGACCCAGTACTTC
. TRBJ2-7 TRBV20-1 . CSARDNREQYF TGCAGTGCAAGGGACAATCGCGAGCAGTACTTC
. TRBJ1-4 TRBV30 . CAWRPGTFEKLFF TGTGCCTGGAGGCCAGGGACTTTTGAAAAACTGTTTTTT
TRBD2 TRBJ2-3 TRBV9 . CASSVDGTSGEEDTQYF TGTGCCAGCAGCGTAGACGGGACTAGCGGGGAGGAAGATACGCAGTATTTT
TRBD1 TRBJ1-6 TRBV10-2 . CASSEGGSNSPLHF TGCGCCAGCAGTGAAGGGGGCAGTAATTCACCCCTCCACTTT
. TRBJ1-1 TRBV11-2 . CASSLDLGLDTEAFF TGTGCCAGCAGCTTAGATCTCGGGTTGGACACTGAAGCTTTCTTT
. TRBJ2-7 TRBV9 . CASSLTGSNYEQYF TGTGCCAGCAGCCTGACAGGTTCAAACTACGAGCAGTACTTC
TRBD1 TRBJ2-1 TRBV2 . CASSQGYRDRSYNEQFF TGTGCCAGCAGTCAAGGATACCGGGACAGGTCCTACAATGAGCAGTTCTTC
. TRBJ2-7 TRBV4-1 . CASSQVQEYEQYF TGCGCCAGCAGCCAAGTTCAAGAGTACGAGCAGTACTTC
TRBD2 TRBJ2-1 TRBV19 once CASRKGAGASYNEQFF TGTGCCAGTAGGAAGGGAGCGGGAGCTTCCTACAATGAGCAGTTCTTC
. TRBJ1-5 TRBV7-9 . CASSLDSLGPQHF TGTGCCAGCAGCTTAGACAGTTTAGGGCCCCAGCATTTT
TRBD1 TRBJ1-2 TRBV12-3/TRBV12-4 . CASSSQGTDGYTF TGTGCCAGCAGTTCCCAAGGGACAGATGGCTACACCTTC
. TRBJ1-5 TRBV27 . CASSFAPDSDSNQPQHF TGTGCCAGCAGTTTCGCTCCGGACAGTGATAGCAATCAGCCCCAGCATTTT
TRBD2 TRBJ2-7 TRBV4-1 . CASSQGLAGPTYEQYF TGCGCCAGCAGCCAAGGACTAGCGGGACCTACCTACGAGCAGTACTTC
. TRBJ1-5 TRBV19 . CASSILYEVSNQPQHF TGTGCCAGTAGTATTCTCTACGAGGTTAGCAATCAGCCCCAGCATTTT
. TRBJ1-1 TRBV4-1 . CASSRSSATEAFF TGCGCCAGCAGCCGGAGTAGCGCGACTGAAGCTTTCTTT
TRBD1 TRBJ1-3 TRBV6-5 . CASRPTGGAGNTIYF TGTGCCAGCAGACCTACAGGGGGCGCTGGAAACACCATATATTTT
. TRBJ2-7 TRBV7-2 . CASRNRDTSYEQYF TGTGCCAGCAGGAATCGGGACACCTCCTACGAGCAGTACTTC
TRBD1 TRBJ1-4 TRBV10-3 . CAIRQGEANEKLFF TGTGCCATCAGACAGGGGGAAGCTAATGAAAAACTGTTTTTT
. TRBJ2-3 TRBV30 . CAWYDRADTQYF TGTGCCTGGTACGATCGGGCAGATACGCAGTATTTT
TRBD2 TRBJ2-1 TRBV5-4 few CASRKGLAGDNEQFF TGTGCCAGCCGCAAGGGACTAGCGGGAGACAATGAGCAGTTCTTC
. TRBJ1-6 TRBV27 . CASIQRGTSNSPLHF TGTGCCAGCATCCAACGAGGGACATCTAATTCACCCCTCCACTTT
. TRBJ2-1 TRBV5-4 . CASNGGREQFF TGTGCCAGCAACGGTGGGCGTGAGCAGTTCTTC
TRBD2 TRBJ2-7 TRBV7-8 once CASSLLAGSYEQYF TGTGCCAGCAGCTTACTAGCGGGATCCTACGAGCAGTACTTC
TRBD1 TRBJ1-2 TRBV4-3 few CASSQTGGAYGYTF TGCGCCAGCAGCCAGACAGGGGGCGCATATGGCTACACCTTC